A selection of T cell receptor beta chains follows, all from one sample in a study of blood T cell repertoires in COVID-19. Sequenced by immunoSEQ multiplex PCR; TCRdb stores in-frame clones only, minus some. The sample includes tens of thousands of clones, over 75% of them seen just once. Source material: peripheral blood. The receptors come from a man between 60 and 75 years old with acute or convalescent COVID-19. CDR3s include the opening cysteine and the closing phenylalanine or tryptophan. D genes are given only for firm matches. Where a row states a size, it is once, few, many or the class of an expanded clone; other rows omit it.

j_call d_call v_call clone_size cdr3_aa cdr3_nt
TRBJ2-2 TRBD2 TRBV6-5 once CASSLAGGPNGELFF TGTGCCAGCAGCTTAGCGGGAGGGCCGAACGGGGAGCTGTTTTTT
TRBJ1-3 NA TRBV18 NA CASSPPGGSSGNTIYF TGTGCCAGCTCACCACCGGGAGGGTCCTCTGGAAACACCATATATTTT
TRBJ2-7 TRBD2 TRBV27 NA CASSLLAGGTGEQYF TGTGCCAGCAGTTTATTGGCGGGAGGTACGGGCGAGCAGTACTTC
TRBJ2-1 TRBD2 TRBV5-1 NA CASSLGLAGVGSYNEQFF TGCGCCAGCAGCTTGGGACTAGCGGGAGTCGGTTCCTACAATGAGCAGTTCTTC
TRBJ2-6 NA TRBV4-3 NA CASSHSQVGAGANVLTF TGCGCCAGCAGCCATTCTCAGGTCGGGGCTGGGGCCAACGTCCTGACTTTC
TRBJ1-2 TRBD1 TRBV18 NA CASSPGQGNYGYTF TGTGCCAGCTCACCCGGACAGGGCAACTATGGCTACACCTTC
TRBJ2-2 NA TRBV19 few CASSIQGRTGELFF TGTGCCAGTAGTATTCAGGGTAGGACCGGGGAGCTGTTTTTT
TRBJ2-2 TRBD1 TRBV5-1 once CASTGQGNTGELFF TGCGCCAGCACGGGACAGGGTAACACCGGGGAGCTGTTTTTT
TRBJ2-7 TRBD2 TRBV19 NA CASSRLAGVPYEQYF TGTGCCAGTAGTCGGCTAGCGGGGGTTCCATACGAGCAGTACTTC
TRBJ2-2 TRBD2 TRBV20-1 NA CSASRRGGAGELFF TGCAGTGCTAGTCGGCGGGGGGGGGCCGGGGAGCTGTTTTTT
TRBJ1-5 TRBD1 TRBV19 NA CASEQGHYQPQHF TGTGCCAGTGAACAGGGGCACTATCAGCCCCAGCATTTT
TRBJ1-2 NA TRBV3-1/TRBV3-2 NA CASSQDLVQYGYTF TGTGCCAGCAGCCAAGACTTGGTACAGTATGGCTACACCTTC
TRBJ2-1 TRBD2 TRBV11-2 once CASSPRLAGGNEQFF TGTGCCAGCAGCCCCCGACTAGCGGGAGGGAATGAGCAGTTCTTC
TRBJ1-6 NA TRBV6-5 NA CASSYVEDSPLHF TGTGCCAGCAGCTACGTGGAGGATTCACCCCTCCACTTT
TRBJ2-6 NA TRBV18 NA CASSPLPGSSGANVLTF TGTGCCAGCTCACCCCTCCCCGGGAGTTCTGGGGCCAACGTCCTGACTTTC
TRBJ2-6 NA TRBV4-3 NA CASSQGQMQGANVLTF TGCGCCAGCAGCCAAGGACAGATGCAGGGGGCCAACGTCCTGACTTTC
TRBJ2-7 TRBD2 TRBV7-9 NA CASSLSGRTSYEQYF TGTGCCAGCAGCCTTAGCGGGAGGACCTCCTACGAGCAGTACTTC
TRBJ1-1 NA TRBV19 NA CASSSWTRDTEAFF TGTGCCAGTAGTAGTTGGACACGAGACACTGAAGCTTTCTTT
TRBJ2-2 TRBD2 TRBV9 NA CASSFPGLAGMGAGELFF TGTGCCAGCAGCTTCCCCGGACTAGCGGGAATGGGCGCCGGGGAGCTGTTTTTT
TRBJ2-3 NA TRBV9 NA CASSQAGAPSTDTQYF TGTGCCAGCTCCCAGGCGGGGGCCCCTAGCACAGATACGCAGTATTTT
TRBJ2-1 NA TRBV10-3 NA CAISESGGAPNEQFF TGTGCCATCAGTGAGTCAGGAGGGGCCCCAAATGAGCAGTTCTTC
TRBJ1-1 TRBD1 TRBV7-2 NA CASSLEQGRGRTEAFF TGTGCCAGCAGCTTAGAACAGGGTAGGGGGCGAACTGAAGCTTTCTTT
TRBJ2-7 NA TRBV19 once CASSTRAGVRAYEQYF TGTGCCAGTAGTACCCGGGCAGGGGTCCGCGCCTACGAGCAGTACTTC
TRBJ1-6 NA TRBV5-5 NA CASSLDSRNSPLHF TGTGCCAGCAGCTTGGACAGCCGAAATTCACCCCTCCACTTT
TRBJ2-7 NA TRBV11-3 few CASSLGRGGNEQYF TGTGCCAGCAGCTTAGGTCGGGGAGGCAACGAGCAGTACTTC
TRBJ1-1 TRBD1 TRBV12-3/TRBV12-4 NA CASSLDRGPEAFF TGTGCCAGCAGTTTGGACAGGGGGCCTGAAGCTTTCTTT
TRBJ1-5 TRBD1 TRBV29-1 NA CSVGGDRADQPQHF TGCAGCGTTGGAGGGGACAGGGCGGATCAGCCCCAGCATTTT
TRBJ2-3 TRBD2 TRBV4-2 NA CASSQDPAGGPGDTQYF TGTGCCAGCAGCCAAGATCCGGCGGGGGGGCCGGGGGATACGCAGTATTTT
TRBJ1-5 TRBD1 TRBV19 NA CASSLPGQGANQPQHF TGTGCCAGTAGCTTGCCGGGACAGGGGGCAAATCAGCCCCAGCATTTT
TRBJ2-3 TRBD1 TRBV6-1 once CASSETGLGADTQYF TGTGCCAGCAGTGAGACAGGGTTGGGGGCAGATACGCAGTATTTT
TRBJ2-2 TRBD1 TRBV5-1 NA CASSLDGTGLLGELFF TGCGCCAGCAGCTTGGACGGGACAGGGCTTCTCGGGGAGCTGTTTTTT
TRBJ1-5 NA TRBV20-1 NA CSASYSSNQPQHF TGCAGTGCTAGTTACAGTAGCAATCAGCCCCAGCATTTT
TRBJ2-3 TRBD2 TRBV15 NA CATSRDRLAGTTDTQYF TGTGCCACCAGCAGAGATCGGCTAGCGGGAACTACAGATACGCAGTATTTT
TRBJ2-7 TRBD1 TRBV11-1 NA CASSLAGTGAREQYF TGTGCCAGCAGCTTAGCCGGGACAGGGGCCCGCGAGCAGTACTTC
TRBJ2-7 TRBD2 TRBV2 NA CAAGVFGPSGTVWSHEQYF TGTGCCGCCGGAGTTTTCGGTCCTAGCGGGACTGTATGGAGCCACGAGCAGTACTTC
TRBJ2-4 NA TRBV20-1 once CSAREGNIQYF TGCAGTGCCAGGGAAGGAAACATTCAGTACTTC
TRBJ1-4 NA TRBV9 NA CASSVNTAANEKLFF TGTGCCAGCAGCGTAAACACCGCGGCTAATGAAAAACTGTTTTTT
TRBJ2-2 TRBD1 TRBV9 many CASSAGTGVVGELFF TGTGCCAGCAGCGCGGGGACAGGGGTAGTCGGGGAGCTGTTTTTT
TRBJ1-2 NA TRBV27 NA CASSLGVGGGGYGYTF TGTGCCAGCAGTTTAGGCGTTGGGGGCGGGGGCTATGGCTACACCTTC
TRBJ1-2 NA TRBV12-3/TRBV12-4 NA CASISTAYGYTF TGTGCCAGCATCTCGACAGCCTATGGCTACACCTTC
TRBJ2-7 TRBD1 TRBV7-8 NA CASSLGGTRQGEQYF TGTGCCAGCAGCTTGGGCGGAACCAGACAGGGCGAGCAGTACTTC
TRBJ2-2 TRBD2 TRBV4-1 NA CASSLLRGVTGELFF TGCGCCAGCAGCCTACTCCGGGGGGTCACCGGGGAGCTGTTTTTT
TRBJ1-2 TRBD1 TRBV3-1/TRBV3-2 NA CASSPRTGITAGYTF TGTGCCAGCAGCCCTAGGACAGGGATTACGGCTGGCTACACCTTC
TRBJ2-3 NA TRBV11-2 NA CASSLDGGGSFTDTQYF TGTGCCAGCAGCTTAGATGGGGGCGGGTCCTTCACAGATACGCAGTATTTT
TRBJ1-5 NA TRBV30 once CAWSDSKGPWSNQPQHF TGTGCCTGGAGTGACTCAAAGGGGCCGTGGAGCAATCAGCCCCAGCATTTT
TRBJ1-2 TRBD1 TRBV9 NA CASSFDGQGGYGYTF TGTGCCAGCAGCTTCGACGGACAGGGCGGCTATGGCTACACCTTC
TRBJ1-4 NA TRBV20-1 NA CSAGVNEKLFF TGCAGTGCCGGGGTTAATGAAAAACTGTTTTTT
TRBJ1-4 NA TRBV6-2/TRBV6-3 NA CASSYSSEKLFF TGTGCCAGCAGTTACTCGAGTGAAAAACTGTTTTTT
TRBJ2-1 TRBD2 TRBV6-5 NA CASSLSGREYNEQFF TGTGCCAGCAGTCTTAGCGGGAGAGAATACAATGAGCAGTTCTTC
TRBJ1-1 TRBD1 TRBV12-5 NA CASGTGQGEAFF TGTGCTAGTGGCACCGGACAGGGCGAAGCTTTCTTT
TRBJ2-7 NA TRBV6-2/TRBV6-3 NA CASSESTGGLPEQYF TGTGCCAGCAGTGAGTCGACCGGGGGTTTGCCCGAGCAGTACTTC
TRBJ1-6 TRBD1 TRBV19 once CASSRKTGNSPLHF TGTGCCAGTAGTAGGAAGACAGGGAATTCACCCCTCCACTTT
TRBJ1-1 NA TRBV19 NA CASSITAYTEAFF TGTGCCAGTAGTATCACAGCCTACACTGAAGCTTTCTTT
TRBJ1-6 TRBD1 TRBV19 few CASSASGTADSPLHF TGTGCCAGTAGTGCGTCCGGGACAGCAGATTCACCCCTCCACTTT
TRBJ2-7 TRBD1 TRBV30 NA CAWIMGQAGEQYF TGTGCCTGGATTATGGGACAGGCGGGCGAGCAGTACTTC
TRBJ2-3 TRBD2 TRBV3-1/TRBV3-2 NA CASRQGLAGSDTQYF TGTGCCAGCAGACAAGGGCTAGCGGGATCAGATACGCAGTATTTT
TRBJ2-7 TRBD1 TRBV7-8 once CASSPGARQGFYEQYF TGTGCCAGCAGCCCAGGGGCTCGACAGGGGTTCTACGAGCAGTACTTC
TRBJ2-7 NA TRBV6-5 NA CASRFAGPSYEQYF TGTGCCAGCAGATTTGCGGGGCCCTCCTACGAGCAGTACTTC
TRBJ1-4 NA TRBV4-2 few CASSQVGGKFATNEKLFF TGTGCCAGCAGCCAAGTGGGGGGAAAATTTGCAACTAATGAAAAACTGTTTTTT
TRBJ1-2 TRBD1 TRBV19 NA CASSRRQGLNYGYTF TGTGCCAGTAGTCGAAGACAGGGACTTAACTATGGCTACACCTTC